This T cell receptor (beta chain) was recorded in a study of lymphopenia after photon versus proton radiotherapy (dated by TCRdb to between 2019 and 2020). Concerning the study at large: In patients with gastrointestinal tumors who developed high-grade lymphopenia, the study compared the immunological effects of photon radiation therapy with those of proton radiation therapy. The study was designed to characterize how the impact on the immune system differs between the two radiation modalities. The cohort included roughly 18 patients with gastrointestinal tumors who developed lymphopenia after receiving either photon or proton therapy. What the work shows at the level of the full study, not this receptor alone: Among patients across the cohort who died, overall survival time showed an inverse correlation with a larger post-nadir drop in TCR diversity. The survival association was examined only in patients who died, and the authors described better survival with proton therapy as a possibility, not as a demonstrated result. During treatment, patients who received photon therapy lost naive T cells and TCR diversity and gained effector/memory populations, whereas patients who received proton therapy remained relatively stable. Once the lymphocyte count had reached its nadir, the repertoires of photon-treated patients showed oligoclonal expansion, particularly of CD8+ Temra cells, and this expansion drove the decline in diversity.

To note about this clone: Its cognate antigen has yet to be identified. No much larger clone is present one base from it, and per-base qualities are unavailable.

The method behind the library was the immunoSEQ multiplex PCR assay. T cell repertoires were profiled by deep sequencing of rearranged TCR beta loci, alongside multiparametric flow cytometry. TCRdb limited this immuneACCESS table to in-frame rearrangements with V and J called. A share of clones is missing; checked studies link under half to unresolved V genes, and the rest is unexplained. The sample table contains some 30,000 clones; only one count was recorded for roughly 87% of them. 6% to 8.5% of the sample is taken by the ten largest. The specimen comprised peripheral blood, sampled from a patient treated with proton-based radiotherapy. The receptor comes from a woman aged 70-85 years with pancreatic cancer. Some clones in this sample may be carry-over from other donors' samples.

The nucleotide sequence is TGCGCCAGCAGCTTGGGGGGGGGAGGGTTCGAGCAGTACTTC. This yields the protein CASSLGGGGFEQYF. The chain was built from TRBV5-1 and TRBJ2-7, and 7 bases in between align with TRBD2. According to the germline V gene, CDR1 reads SGHRS and CDR2 reads YFSETQ. CDR3 length: 14 amino acids, cysteine to phenylalanine. CDR3 DNA is the only sequence kept; it has 42 bases, read in frame from the first base. V lost 0 bases and J lost 6 bases, and the count of bases not matched to a germline gene is 6.